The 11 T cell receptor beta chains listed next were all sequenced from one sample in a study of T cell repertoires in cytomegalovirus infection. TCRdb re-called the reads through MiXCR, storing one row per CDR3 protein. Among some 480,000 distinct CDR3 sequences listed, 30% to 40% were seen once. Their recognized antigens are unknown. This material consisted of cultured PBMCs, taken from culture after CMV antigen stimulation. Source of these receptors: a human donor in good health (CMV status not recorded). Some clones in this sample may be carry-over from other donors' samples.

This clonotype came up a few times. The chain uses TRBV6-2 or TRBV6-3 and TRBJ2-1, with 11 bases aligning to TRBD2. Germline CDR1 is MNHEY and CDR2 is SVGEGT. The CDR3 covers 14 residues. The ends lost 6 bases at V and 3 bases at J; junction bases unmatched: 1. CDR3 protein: CASRTSGNYNEQFF. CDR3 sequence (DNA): TGTGCCAGCAGGACTAGCGGGAACTACAATGAGCAGTTCTTC.

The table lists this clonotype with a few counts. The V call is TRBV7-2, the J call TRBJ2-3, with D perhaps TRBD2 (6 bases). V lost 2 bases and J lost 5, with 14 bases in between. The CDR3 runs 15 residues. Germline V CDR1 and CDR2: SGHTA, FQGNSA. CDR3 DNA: TGTGCCAGCAGCTTAATGGGGGGTCTAATAGATACGCAGTATTTT. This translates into CASSLMGGLIDTQYF. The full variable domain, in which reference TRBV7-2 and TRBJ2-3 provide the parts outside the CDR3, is GAGVSQSPSNKVTEKGKDVELRCDPISGHTALYWYRQSLGQGLEFLIYFQGNSAPDKSGLPSDRFSAERTGGSVSTLTIQRTQQEDSAVYLCASSLMGGLIDTQYFGPGTRLTVL.

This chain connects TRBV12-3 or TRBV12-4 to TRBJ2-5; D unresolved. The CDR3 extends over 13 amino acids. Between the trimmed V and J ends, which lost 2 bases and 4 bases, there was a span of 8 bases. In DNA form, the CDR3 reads TGTGCCAGCAGTTTATCCCAGTTAGAGACCCAGTACTTC. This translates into CASSLSQLETQYF.

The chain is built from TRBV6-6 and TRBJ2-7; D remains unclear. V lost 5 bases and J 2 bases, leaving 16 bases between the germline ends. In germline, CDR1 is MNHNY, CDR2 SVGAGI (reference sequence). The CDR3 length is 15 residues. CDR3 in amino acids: CASSRSQQPTYEQYV. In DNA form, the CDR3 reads TGTGCCAGCAGTCGATCCCAACAGCCAACCTACGAGCAGTACGTC.

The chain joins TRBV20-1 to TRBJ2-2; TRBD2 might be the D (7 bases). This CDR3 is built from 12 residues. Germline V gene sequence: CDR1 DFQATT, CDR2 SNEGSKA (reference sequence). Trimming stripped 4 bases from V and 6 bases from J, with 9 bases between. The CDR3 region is CSAKGGAGELFF. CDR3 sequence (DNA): TGCAGTGCTAAAGGGGGGGCCGGGGAGCTGTTTTTT.

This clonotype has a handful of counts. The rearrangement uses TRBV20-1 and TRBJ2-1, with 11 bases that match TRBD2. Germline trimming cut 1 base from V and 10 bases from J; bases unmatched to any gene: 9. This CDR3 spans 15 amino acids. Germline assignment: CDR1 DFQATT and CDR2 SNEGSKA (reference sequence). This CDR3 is CSARVAGGPSSEQFF. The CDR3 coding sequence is TGCAGTGCTAGAGTAGCGGGAGGGCCTTCAAGCGAGCAGTTCTTC.

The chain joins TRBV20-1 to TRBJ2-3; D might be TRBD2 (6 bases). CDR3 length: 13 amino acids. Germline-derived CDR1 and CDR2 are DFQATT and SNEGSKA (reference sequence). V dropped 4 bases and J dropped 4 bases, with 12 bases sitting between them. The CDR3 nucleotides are TGCAGTGCTACCTCGGGACTTTCAGATACGCAGTATTTT. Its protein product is CSATSGLSDTQYF.

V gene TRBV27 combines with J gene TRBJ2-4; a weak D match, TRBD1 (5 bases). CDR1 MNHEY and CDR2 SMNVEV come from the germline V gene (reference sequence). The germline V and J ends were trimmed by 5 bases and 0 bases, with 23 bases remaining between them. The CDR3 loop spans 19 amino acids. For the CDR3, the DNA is TGTGCCAGCAGTCCCAACTATCTAACAGGCTCTAAAGCCAAAAACATTCAGTACTTC. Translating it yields CASSPNYLTGSKAKNIQYF.

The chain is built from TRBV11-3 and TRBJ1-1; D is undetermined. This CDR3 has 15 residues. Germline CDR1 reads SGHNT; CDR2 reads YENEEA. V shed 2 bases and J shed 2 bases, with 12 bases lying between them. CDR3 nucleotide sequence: TGTGCCAGCAGCTTACGATCGGGGAGAAACACTGAAGCTTTCTTT. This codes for CASSLRSGRNTEAFF.

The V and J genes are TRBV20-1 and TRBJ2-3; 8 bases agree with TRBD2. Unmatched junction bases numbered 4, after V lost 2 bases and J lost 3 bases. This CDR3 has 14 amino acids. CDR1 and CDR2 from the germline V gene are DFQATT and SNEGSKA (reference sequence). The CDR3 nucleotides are TGCAGTGCTAGATTAGCGGGATTTACAGATACGCAGTATTTT. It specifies CSARLAGFTDTQYF.

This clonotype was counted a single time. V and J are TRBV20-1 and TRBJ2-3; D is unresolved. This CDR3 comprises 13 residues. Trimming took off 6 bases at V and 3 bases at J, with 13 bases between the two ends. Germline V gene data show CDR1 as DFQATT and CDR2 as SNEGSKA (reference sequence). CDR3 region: CSALDRWTDTQYF. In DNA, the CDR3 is TGCAGTGCCCTGGATCGCTGGACAGATACGCAGTATTTT.